The next 11 T cell receptor beta chains were all read from a single sample in a study of Tregs in tolerant kidney transplant recipients. Repertoires were generated with immunoSEQ multiplex PCR, while TCRdb's copy carries only in-frame clones and drops some. The data contain approximately 93,000 clones, more than 85% of them seen just once; the ten biggest clones take up 0.46%. This material consisted of CD4+ T cells from blood, taken before the transplant. These receptors were obtained from a human donor who received a combined kidney and bone marrow transplant.

Notes on this clone: Germline is not matched at one junction end, which may reflect a read error. This chain joins TRBV30 and TRBJ1-4; a weak D match, TRBD1 (6 bases). Germline V lookup: CDR1 GTSNPN, CDR2 SVGIG (reference sequence). The CDR3 covers 12 residues. For the CDR3, the DNA is TGTGCCTGGAGTACCTCCCAGGGACAAGGTGGATTT. The encoded protein is CAWSTSQGQGGF.

The chain is built from TRBV7-9 and TRBJ2-5; 7 bases agree with TRBD1. CDR1 SEHNR and CDR2 FQNEAQ come from the germline V gene (reference sequence). The CDR3 sequence is 15 residues long. V shed 0 bases and J 2 bases; nucleotides not matched to a gene: 3. CDR3 nucleotide sequence: TGTGCCAGCAGCTTAGCGCCGGGACAGCAAGAGACCCAGTACTTC. This sequence encodes CASSLAPGQQETQYF.

The V call is TRBV7-2, the J call TRBJ2-7; D call uncertain. The germline CDR1 and CDR2 sequences are SGHTA and FQGNSA. There are 14 residues in the CDR3. The V and J ends lost 0 bases and 2 bases respectively, with 8 bases between them. This CDR3 is CASSLADGAYEQYF. CDR3 bases: TGTGCCAGCAGCTTAGCAGACGGAGCCTACGAGCAGTACTTC.

The genes are TRBV5-1 and TRBJ1-1, with 7 bases lining up with TRBD1. V was pared by 4 bases and J by 5 bases, with 11 bases of the junction left unmatched. Germline loops: CDR1 SGHRS, CDR2 YFSETQ. The CDR3 is 15 residues long. CDR3 nucleotide sequence: TGCGCCAGCAGCGTCTACAGGGGAGAGGGGACTGAAGCTTTCTTT. Its protein is CASSVYRGEGTEAFF.

The chain combines TRBV5-1 with TRBJ2-7, with TRBD1 matching 7 bases. The germline gives CDR1 SGHRS, CDR2 YFSETQ. The J segment lost 2 bases and the V segment lost 0 bases, leaving 5 bases of the junction unmatched. The CDR3 extends over 15 amino acids. The CDR3 protein is CASSLVTGATYEQYF. In DNA, the CDR3 is TGCGCCAGCAGCTTGGTCACAGGGGCCACCTACGAGCAGTACTTC.

This chain connects TRBV18 to TRBJ1-1; tentative D call: TRBD1 (5 bases). V was cut by 6 bases and J by 1 base, with 12 bases left in between. The CDR3 contains 14 residues. Germline loops: CDR1 KGHSH, CDR2 LQKENI. For the CDR3, the DNA is TGTGCCAGCTCGATAGGGGCCAGGAACACTGAAGCTTTCTTT. This codes for CASSIGARNTEAFF.

The chain uses TRBV15 and TRBJ2-7; no definite D call. The V and J ends lost 5 bases and 3 bases respectively, with 11 bases between them. This CDR3 has 13 residues. CDR1 is LNHNV, CDR2 YYDKDF, per germline (reference sequence). For the CDR3, the DNA is TGTGCCACCAGCGTCGATTCAGGCTACGAGCAGTACTTC. It yields the protein CATSVDSGYEQYF.

This clone was seen only a few times. The chain carries TRBV2 and TRBJ1-2, with D possibly matching TRBD1 (5 bases). CDR3 length: 15 amino acids. The germline V and J ends were trimmed by 0 bases and 2 bases, with 10 bases remaining between them. Germline V gene sequence: CDR1 SNHLY, CDR2 FYNNEI. CDR3 sequence: CASSEAQGFNYGYTF. CDR3 bases: TGTGCCAGCAGTGAAGCCCAGGGTTTCAACTATGGCTACACCTTC.

The chain is built from TRBV28 and TRBJ2-4, with TRBD2 matching over 7 bases. The germline CDR1 and CDR2 sequences are MDHEN and SYDVKM. V lost 5 bases to trimming and J lost 1 base; unmatched junction nucleotides: 17. This CDR3 spans 19 amino acids. Written as DNA, the CDR3 is TGTGCCAGCAGTGGGGGGGGTTGGCACCCCTCGTTGGCCAAAAACATTCAGTACTTC. This codes for CASSGGGWHPSLAKNIQYF. The variable domain in full, completed from reference TRBV28 and TRBJ2-4, reads DVKVTQSSRYLVKRTGEKVFLECVQDMDHENMFWYRQDPGLGLRLIYFSYDVKMKEKGDIPEGYSVSREKKERFSLILESASTNQTSMYLCASSGGGWHPSLAKNIQYFGAGTRLSVL.

The V call is TRBV5-1, the J call TRBJ2-7; maybe TRBD1 (5 bases). V gave up 9 bases and J gave up 9 bases, with 22 bases separating them. CDR3 length: 13 amino acids. Per the germline V gene, CDR1 is SGHRS and CDR2 is YFSETQ. In DNA, the CDR3 is TGCGCCATCCCTGCAGGGCTCCACTTCGGGCAGTACTTC. This gives the protein CAIPAGLHFGQYF.

The chain employs TRBV11-2 and TRBJ2-3; a possible D gene is TRBD2 (5 bases). Trimming stripped 1 base from V and 6 bases from J, with 5 bases between. Germline lookup yields CDR1 SGHAT and CDR2 FQNNGV. CDR3 size: 12 residues. The CDR3 loop is CASSLAGDTQYF. DNA for the CDR3: TGTGCCAGCAGCTTAGCGGGGGATACGCAGTATTTT.